In its sample, the clone carrying this TCR beta chain was seen once. Here immunoSEQ multiplex PCR was the method, and the copy in TCRdb shows in-frame clones only, minus some. This sample carries approximately 70,000 clones, roughly 89% of them seen once, and the ten largest clones take roughly 0.7%. The entry originates in a study of T cell changes during pregnancy in multiple sclerosis. The CDR3 loop spans 15 amino acids. Trimming at V came to 7 bases and at J to 4 bases, leaving 11 bases not matched to a gene. Looked up from germline, CDR1 is LNHDA and CDR2 is SQIVND (reference sequence). The receptor's source is a female donor in good health, enrolled as a control in a pregnancy study. This chain uses TRBV19 with TRBJ1-2; TRBD1 matches at 8 bases. The sequenced sample was peripheral blood, obtained in the third trimester of pregnancy. CDR3 DNA: TGTGCCAGTACCTTCCCGGGACAGGAACCCTATGGCTACACCTTC. Amino acids: CASTFPGQEPYGYTF.